These 32 T cell receptor beta chains were all obtained from the same sample, sequenced in a study of blood T cell repertoires in COVID-19. Produced via immunoSEQ multiplex PCR; TCRdb's table is partial and in-frame only. This sample has about 290,000 clones, with over 80% found just once. The sample was peripheral blood. The receptors shown here come from a woman aged 45-65 years with active or convalescent COVID-19.

The V call is TRBV7-9, the J call TRBJ1-4, with 7 bases lining up with TRBD1. The trim removed 5 bases at V and 5 bases at J, leaving 11 bases unmatched. The CDR3 is 16 residues long. Germline CDR1 reads SEHNR; CDR2 reads FQNEAQ (reference sequence). In nucleotides, the CDR3 is TGTGCCAGCAGCGATTATACAGGGGCCATAAATGAAAAACTGTTTTTT. Translation gives CASSDYTGAINEKLFF.

This chain joins TRBV7-9 and TRBJ1-3; 12 positions match TRBD1. J lost 8 bases, V lost 5 bases, and 16 bases had no gene match. CDR1 is SEHNR and CDR2 is FQNEAQ in the germline V gene (reference sequence). The CDR3 sequence is 18 residues long. Here the CDR3 DNA reads TGTGCCAGCAGCCCGGGACAGGGGGCGCGTTTCTCTTTCGACACCATATATTTT. Its protein is CASSPGQGARFSFDTIYF.

The chain links TRBV3-1 (or the pseudogene TRBV3-2) to TRBJ1-1; D is perhaps TRBD1 (5 bases). Trimming cost V 3 bases and J 4 bases, with 15 bases left between them. CDR1 and CDR2 (germline): LGHDT, YNNKEL (reference sequence). The CDR3 runs to 15 residues. The CDR3 protein is CASSQAGLGPTEAFF. The CDR3, as DNA: TGTGCCAGCAGCCAGGCGGGACTCGGTCCCACTGAAGCTTTCTTT.

The chain is built from TRBV18 and TRBJ1-2; D gene uncertain. Germline V gives CDR1 KGHSH, CDR2 LQKENI. Trimming pared 6 bases from V and 0 bases from J, leaving 11 bases between. The CDR3 contains 14 residues. CDR3 nucleotides: TGTGCCAGCTCCCTCGCGGCCGCTAACTATGGCTACACCTTC. Translation: CASSLAAANYGYTF.

The chain employs TRBV10-3 and TRBJ1-1; 8 bases agree with TRBD1. Unmatched junction bases numbered 13, after V lost 6 bases and J lost 4 bases. CDR1 and CDR2 (germline): ENHRY, SYGVKD. This CDR3 region has 16 residues. The CDR3 region has the DNA TGTGCCATCAGGGACCCACAGGGGGATGTAGTCACTGAAGCTTTCTTT. Translation: CAIRDPQGDVVTEAFF.

This chain connects TRBV7-9 to TRBJ1-2; D gene uncertain. V lost 3 bases and J 3 bases, leaving 11 bases between the germline ends. The length of the CDR3 is 14 residues. Germline V lookup: CDR1 SEHNR, CDR2 FQNEAQ (reference sequence). The CDR3 coding sequence is TGTGCCAGCAGCTTGGCGGGAGCGGACTATGGCTACACCTTC. Its protein is CASSLAGADYGYTF.

The chain employs TRBV18 and TRBJ1-1; 7 bases align to TRBD1. Germline CDR1 KGHSH, CDR2 LQKENI. The CDR3 runs to 13 residues. J gave up 8 bases and V 5 bases, and 8 bases lay outside the gene matches. The chain's CDR3 is CASSGDSVGEAFF. CDR3 bases: TGTGCCAGCTCAGGGGACAGCGTGGGGGAAGCTTTCTTT.

J is TRBJ1-4 and V is TRBV9; 8 nucleotides match TRBD1. Germline V gene sequence: CDR1 SGDLS, CDR2 YYNGEE. V was pared by 2 bases and J by 6 bases, with 6 bases of the junction left unmatched. The CDR3 runs to 15 residues. CDR3 bases: TGTGCCAGCAGCGTCGCAGGGGGCGCCGATGAAAAACTGTTTTTT. The encoded protein is CASSVAGGADEKLFF.

This chain joins TRBV5-8 and TRBJ1-3; D unresolved. Germline V lookup: CDR1 SGHTS, CDR2 YDEGEE. The CDR3 extends over 15 amino acids. V was trimmed by 1 base and J by 0 bases, leaving 8 bases between them. The CDR3 region has the DNA TGTGCCAGCAGCTTGAGCGGAGCCTCTGGAAACACCATATATTTT. This codes for CASSLSGASGNTIYF. Supplemented by reference TRBV5-8 and TRBJ1-3, the full variable domain reads EAGVTQSPTHLIKTRGQQATLRCSPISGHTSVYWYQQALGLGLQFLLWYDEGEERNRGNFPPRFSGRQFPNYSSELNVNALELEDSALYLCASSLSGASGNTIYFGEGSWLTVV.

This clone showed up many times. The V and J genes are TRBV19 and TRBJ2-1; 11 nucleotides align to TRBD1. The germline V gene has CDR1 LNHDA and CDR2 SQIVND (reference sequence). The CDR3 extends over 23 amino acids. J lost 8 bases, V lost 1 base, and 28 bases had no gene match. CDR3 amino acids: CASSIGDGDGQGAQPGRRDEQFF. The DNA for the CDR3 is TGTGCCAGTAGTATAGGGGACGGTGATGGACAGGGGGCCCAGCCTGGAAGGCGCGATGAGCAGTTCTTC.

V gene TRBV27 combines with J gene TRBJ2-5; 7 bases agree with TRBD1. The J segment lost 6 bases and the V segment lost 5 bases, leaving 15 bases of the junction unmatched. CDR3 size: 16 residues. CDR1 and CDR2 from the germline V gene are MNHEY and SMNVEV (reference sequence). The CDR3 DNA is TGTGCCAGCAGTCCCAGCCGACAGGGTGGGTTTCAGACCCAGTACTTC. As protein: CASSPSRQGGFQTQYF.

This rearrangement joins TRBV5-6 to TRBJ2-7; 7 nucleotides agree with TRBD1. Germline V gives CDR1 SGHDT, CDR2 YYEEEE. Trimming removed 3 bases from V and 3 bases from J; junction bases left unmatched: 6. The CDR3 contains 14 residues. CDR3 loop: CASSSTGMGYEQYF. Here the CDR3 DNA reads TGTGCCAGCAGCTCGACAGGGATGGGCTACGAGCAGTACTTC. Together with reference TRBV5-6 and TRBJ2-7, the CDR3 gives the full variable domain: DAGVTQSPTHLIKTRGQQVTLRCSPKSGHDTVSWYQQALGQGPQFIFQYYEEEERQRGNFPDRFSGHQFPNYSSELNVNALLLGDSALYLCASSSTGMGYEQYFGPGTRLTVT.

This clone was seen just once. The rearrangement joins TRBV7-6 to TRBJ2-2; 9 positions agree with TRBD1. Germline trimming cut 6 bases from V and 4 bases from J; bases unmatched to any gene: 9. Germline CDR1 reads SGHVS; CDR2 reads FNYEAQ. The CDR3 contains 16 residues. CDR3 sequence reads: CASRFGTGKSTGELFF. The CDR3 DNA reads as TGTGCCAGCAGGTTCGGGACAGGGAAAAGCACCGGGGAGCTGTTTTTT.

The chain links TRBV9 to TRBJ2-6; the D is unclear. The CDR3 contains 16 residues. Trimming removed 3 bases at V and 1 base at J, with 11 bases between. CDR1 is SGDLS and CDR2 is YYNGEE in the germline V gene. CDR3 residues: CASSGKQWSGANVLTF. CDR3 DNA: TGTGCCAGCAGCGGAAAACAGTGGTCTGGGGCCAACGTCCTGACTTTC.

This clone was seen a handful of times. The chain is built from TRBV5-1 and TRBJ2-1; D is possibly TRBD1 (6 bases). The CDR3 runs 15 residues. V lost 4 bases, J lost 5 bases, and 16 bases lay in between. The V gene's germline CDR1 is SGHRS and CDR2 YFSETQ. The CDR3 spells CASSPGLKGDNEQFF. CDR3 DNA sequence: TGCGCCAGCAGCCCCGGACTGAAGGGGGACAATGAGCAGTTCTTC.

For this clone: One end of the junction does not line up with germline, which may come from a read error. This chain joins TRBV5-5 and TRBJ2-6; D is unclear. Germline V gene sequence: CDR1 SGHKS, CDR2 YYEKEE (reference sequence). The length of the CDR3 is 18 residues. CDR3 residues: CASSLLMAAPPGANVLTF. CDR3 coding DNA: TGTGCCAGCAGCTTGTTAATGGCGGCCCCTCCTGGTGCCAACGTCCTGACTTTC. Together with reference TRBV5-5 and TRBJ2-6, the CDR3 gives the full variable domain: DAGVTQSPTHLIKTRGQQVTLRCSPISGHKSVSWYQQVLGQGPQFIFQYYEKEERGRGNFPDRFSARQFPNYSSELNVNALLLGDSALYLCASSLLMAAPPGANVLTFGAGSRLTVL.

This clone has at least ten counts. The chain couples TRBV15 to TRBJ2-2; D is ambiguous. Germline V gives CDR1 LNHNV, CDR2 YYDKDF (reference sequence). The V gene lost 1 base and the J gene lost 4 bases, with 4 bases spanning the gap. The CDR3 has 13 amino acids. The CDR3 sequence: CATSRALTGELFF. The CDR3 DNA reads TGTGCCACCAGCAGAGCCCTCACCGGGGAGCTGTTTTTT.

This clone was seen just once. J is TRBJ2-1 and V is TRBV19; TRBD2 might be the D (5 bases). Per germline, CDR1 LNHDA and CDR2 SQIVND (reference sequence). The CDR3 covers 15 residues. V was shortened by 6 bases and J by 0 bases, with 12 bases between the two germline ends. The chain's CDR3 is CASSWRALSYNEQFF. The CDR3 region has the DNA TGTGCCAGTAGCTGGCGGGCCCTCTCCTACAATGAGCAGTTCTTC. Drawing the rest from reference TRBV19 and TRBJ2-1, the complete variable domain is DGGITQSPKYLFRKEGQNVTLSCEQNLNHDAMYWYRQDPGQGLRLIYYSQIVNDFQKGDIAEGYSVSREKKESFPLTVTSAQKNPTAFYLCASSWRALSYNEQFFGPGTRLTVL.

In this sample, this clone turned up once. The chain joins TRBV7-6 to TRBJ1-3; D call uncertain. V was trimmed by 1 base and J by 0 bases, leaving 7 bases between them. From germline, CDR1 is SGHVS and CDR2 FNYEAQ. This CDR3 contains 15 residues. CDR3 nucleotides: TGTGCCAGCAGCTTAGGCGGGAGCTCTGGAAACACCATATATTTT. This codes for CASSLGGSSGNTIYF.

The chain uses TRBV29-1 and TRBJ2-7; TRBD1 is a possible D gene (5 bases). V gave up 3 bases and J gave up 0 bases, with 15 bases separating them. The CDR3 covers 15 residues. Germline assignment: CDR1 SQVTM and CDR2 ANQGSEA. The chain's CDR3 is CSVDGGQGSSYEQYF. CDR3 nucleotides: TGCAGCGTTGACGGTGGGCAGGGAAGCTCCTACGAGCAGTACTTC.

The chain links TRBV29-1 to TRBJ2-1; 13 bases line up with TRBD2. Germline CDR1 reads SQVTM; CDR2 reads ANQGSEA. After removal of 3 bases from V and 7 bases from J, the junction contained 3 bases not matched to a gene. This CDR3 comprises 14 residues. In nucleotides, the CDR3 is TGCAGCGTTGACTGGACTAGCGGGAGTAATGAGCAGTTCTTC. Protein sequence: CSVDWTSGSNEQFF.

V and J are TRBV5-6 and TRBJ1-1; TRBD1 agrees at 8 bases. J was trimmed by 1 base and V by 3 bases; bases with no gene match: 5. The germline V gene encodes CDR1 SGHDT and CDR2 YYEEEE. The CDR3 covers 15 residues. The CDR3 is CASSSGGMGNTEAFF. CDR3 bases: TGTGCCAGCAGCTCAGGGGGCATGGGGAACACTGAAGCTTTCTTT.

The chain combines TRBV18 with TRBJ1-1; D is unclear. This CDR3 comprises 13 residues. The V end lost 2 bases, the J end lost 3 bases, and 7 bases lay between the germline ends. Germline CDR1 is KGHSH and CDR2 is LQKENI. CDR3 DNA sequence: TGTGCCAGCTCACCATTGAGCTACACTGAAGCTTTCTTT. Amino acids: CASSPLSYTEAFF.

The V and J genes are TRBV7-9 and TRBJ1-5, with TRBD1 identical over 7 bases. Germline V gene sequence: CDR1 SEHNR, CDR2 FQNEAQ (reference sequence). Trimming at V came to 1 base and at J to 3 bases, leaving 3 bases not matched to a gene. The length of the CDR3 is 15 residues. Here the CDR3 DNA reads TGTGCCAGCAGCTTAGGAGGGACAGACAATCAGCCCCAGCATTTT. Translated, it gives CASSLGGTDNQPQHF.

V usage is TRBV28 and J usage is TRBJ1-1; no clear D gene. V was clipped by 4 bases and J by 1 base, with 16 bases between them. Germline CDR1 reads MDHEN; CDR2 reads SYDVKM. This CDR3 comprises 16 residues. CDR3 nucleotide sequence: TGTGCCAGCAGTTCAACGGGTCTTTCCCCGAACACTGAAGCTTTCTTT. This codes for CASSSTGLSPNTEAFF.

The rearrangement uses TRBV7-2 and TRBJ1-2, with 10 bases aligning to TRBD1. This CDR3 is 12 amino acids long. V was pared by 5 bases and J by 7 bases, with 1 base of the junction left unmatched. The V gene's germline CDR1 is SGHTA and CDR2 FQGNSA. CDR3 protein: CASSGTGAGYTF. As DNA, the CDR3 is TGTGCCAGCAGCGGGACAGGGGCTGGCTACACCTTC.

The chain has TRBV6-1 and TRBJ2-1, with D maybe TRBD2 (5 bases). V was clipped by 2 bases and J by 0 bases, with 8 bases between them. Germline loops: CDR1 MNHNS, CDR2 SASEGT. The CDR3 has 15 residues. CDR3 DNA: TGTGCCAGCAGTGAAACGGGGAGCTCCTACAATGAGCAGTTCTTC. Protein sequence: CASSETGSSYNEQFF.

As DNA, the CDR3 is TGTGCCTGGAGTGTTCTAGCGGGGTCAGAGACCCAGTACTTC. It translates to CAWSVLAGSETQYF. The gene calls are TRBV30 and TRBJ2-5, with TRBD2 identical over 9 bases. This CDR3 region has 14 residues. Germline V gene lookup returns CDR1 GTSNPN and CDR2 SVGIG (reference sequence). V was pared by 0 bases and J by 4 bases, with 3 bases of the junction left unmatched.

This clone was counted once. The gene calls are TRBV6-4 and TRBJ1-5, with 7 positions matching TRBD1. The length of the CDR3 is 17 residues. After removal of 2 bases from V and 1 base from J, the junction contained 8 bases not matched to a gene. The germline gives CDR1 MRHNA, CDR2 SNTAGT. Here the CDR3 DNA reads TGTGCCAGCAGTGACCGAAGTCCGGGACAGAGCAATCAGCCCCAGCATTTT. Translated, it gives CASSDRSPGQSNQPQHF.

The gene calls are TRBV7-9 and TRBJ1-5, with a tentative D call TRBD1 (6 bases). This CDR3 spans 12 amino acids. Germline V lookup: CDR1 SEHNR, CDR2 FQNEAQ (reference sequence). Between the trimmed V and J ends, which lost 5 bases and 11 bases, there was a span of 13 bases. The CDR3 nucleotides are TGTGCCAGCAGCGTAGTAGCAGGGGCCCAGCATTTT. As protein: CASSVVAGAQHF.

The chain combines TRBV4-2 with TRBJ1-1; D not certain. CDR1 and CDR2 from the germline V gene are LGHNA and YNFKEQ. The CDR3 has 15 amino acids. Trimming left V 4 bases short and J 4 bases short, with 16 bases between. Written as DNA, the CDR3 is TGTGCCAGCAGCCCTGTCGGGATGGGGAGCACTGAAGCTTTCTTT. Translation gives CASSPVGMGSTEAFF.

The rearrangement joins TRBV11-2 to TRBJ1-6; TRBD1 agrees at 8 bases. Germline loops: CDR1 SGHAT, CDR2 FQNNGV. The length of the CDR3 is 16 residues. V lost 0 bases to trimming and J lost 9 bases; unmatched junction nucleotides: 7. The CDR3 sequence is CASSLEGTGTISPLHF. CDR3 DNA sequence: TGTGCCAGCAGCTTAGAGGGGACAGGTACTATTTCACCCCTCCACTTT. Using reference TRBV11-2 and TRBJ1-6 for the parts outside the CDR3, the full variable domain is EAGVAQSPRYKIIEKRQSVAFWCNPISGHATLYWYQQILGQGPKLLIQFQNNGVVDDSQLPKDRFSAERLKGVDSTLKIQPAKLEDSAVYLCASSLEGTGTISPLHFGNGTRLTVT.